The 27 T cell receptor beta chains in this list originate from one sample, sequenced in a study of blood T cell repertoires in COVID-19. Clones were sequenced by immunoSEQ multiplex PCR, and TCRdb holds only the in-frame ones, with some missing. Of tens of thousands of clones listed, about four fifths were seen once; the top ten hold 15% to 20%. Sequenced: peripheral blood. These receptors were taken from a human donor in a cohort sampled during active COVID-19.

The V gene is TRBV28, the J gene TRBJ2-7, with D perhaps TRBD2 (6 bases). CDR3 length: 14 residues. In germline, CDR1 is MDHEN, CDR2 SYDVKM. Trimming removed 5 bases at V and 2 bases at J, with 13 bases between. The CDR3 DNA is TGTGCCAGCAGTCCGGGACTGTCACCCTACGAGCAGTACTTC. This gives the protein CASSPGLSPYEQYF. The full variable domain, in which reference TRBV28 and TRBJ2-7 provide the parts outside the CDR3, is DVKVTQSSRYLVKRTGEKVFLECVQDMDHENMFWYRQDPGLGLRLIYFSYDVKMKEKGDIPEGYSVSREKKERFSLILESASTNQTSMYLCASSPGLSPYEQYFGPGTRLTVT.

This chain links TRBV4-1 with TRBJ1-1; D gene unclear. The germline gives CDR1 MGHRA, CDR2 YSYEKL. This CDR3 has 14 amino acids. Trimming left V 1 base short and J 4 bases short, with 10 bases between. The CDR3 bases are TGCGCCAGCAGCCAAGTTACCGGGAGCACTGAAGCTTTCTTT. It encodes CASSQVTGSTEAFF.

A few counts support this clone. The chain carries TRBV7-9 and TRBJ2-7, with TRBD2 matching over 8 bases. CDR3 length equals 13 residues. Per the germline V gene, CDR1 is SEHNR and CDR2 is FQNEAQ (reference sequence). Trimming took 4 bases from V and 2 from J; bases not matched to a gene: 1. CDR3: CASSSSGPYEQYV. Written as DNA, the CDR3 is TGTGCCAGCAGCTCTAGCGGGCCCTACGAGCAGTACGTC.

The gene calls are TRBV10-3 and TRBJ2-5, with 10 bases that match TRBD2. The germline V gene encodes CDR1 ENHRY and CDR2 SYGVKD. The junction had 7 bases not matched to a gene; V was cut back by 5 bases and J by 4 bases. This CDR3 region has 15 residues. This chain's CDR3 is CAISRAGGPAETQYF. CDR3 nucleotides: TGTGCCATCAGTCGAGCGGGAGGGCCTGCAGAGACCCAGTACTTC.

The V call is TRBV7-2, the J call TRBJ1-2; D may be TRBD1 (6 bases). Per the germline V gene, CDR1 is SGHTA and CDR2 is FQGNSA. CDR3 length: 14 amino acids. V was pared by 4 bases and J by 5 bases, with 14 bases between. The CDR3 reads CASSSQGLWYGYTF. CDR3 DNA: TGTGCCAGCAGCTCTCAGGGGTTGTGGTATGGCTACACCTTC.

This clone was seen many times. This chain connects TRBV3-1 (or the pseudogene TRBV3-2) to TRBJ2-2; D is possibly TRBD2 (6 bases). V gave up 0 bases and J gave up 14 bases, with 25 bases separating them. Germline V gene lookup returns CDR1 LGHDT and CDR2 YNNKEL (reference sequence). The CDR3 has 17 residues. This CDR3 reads CASSQDTGIITPEGLFF. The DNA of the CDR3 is TGTGCCAGCAGCCAAGATACCGGGATCATCACGCCGGAGGGACTGTTTTTT.

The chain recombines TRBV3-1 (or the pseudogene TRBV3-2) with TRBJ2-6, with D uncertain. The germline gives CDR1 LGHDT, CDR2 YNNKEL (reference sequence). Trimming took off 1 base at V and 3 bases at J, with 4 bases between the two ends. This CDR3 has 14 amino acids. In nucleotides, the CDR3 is TGTGCCAGCAGCCAAGCGGGTGGGGCCAACGTCCTGACTTTC. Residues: CASSQAGGANVLTF.

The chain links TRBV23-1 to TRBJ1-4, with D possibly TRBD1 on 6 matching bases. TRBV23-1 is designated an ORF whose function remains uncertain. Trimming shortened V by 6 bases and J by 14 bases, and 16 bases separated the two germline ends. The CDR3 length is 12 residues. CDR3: CASSIQGVLLFF. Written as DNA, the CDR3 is TGCGCCAGCAGCATACAGGGTGTGTTGCTGTTTTTT.

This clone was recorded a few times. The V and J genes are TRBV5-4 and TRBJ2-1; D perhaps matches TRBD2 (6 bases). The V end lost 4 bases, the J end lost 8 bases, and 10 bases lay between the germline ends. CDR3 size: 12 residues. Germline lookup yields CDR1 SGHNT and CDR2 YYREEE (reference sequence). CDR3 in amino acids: CASSGTHHEQFF. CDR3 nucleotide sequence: TGTGCCAGCAGCGGGACTCACCATGAGCAGTTCTTC.

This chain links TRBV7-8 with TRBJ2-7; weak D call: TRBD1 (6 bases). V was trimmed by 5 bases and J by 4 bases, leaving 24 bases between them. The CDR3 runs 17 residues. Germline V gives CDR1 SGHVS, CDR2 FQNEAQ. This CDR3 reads CASSPRAIGTNSYEQYF. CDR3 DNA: TGTGCCAGCAGCCCGAGGGCCATCGGGACAAACTCGTACGAGCAGTACTTC.

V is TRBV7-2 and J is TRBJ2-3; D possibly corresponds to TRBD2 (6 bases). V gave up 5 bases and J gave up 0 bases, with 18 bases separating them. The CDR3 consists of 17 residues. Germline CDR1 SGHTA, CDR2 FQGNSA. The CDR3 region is CASSPGVGSGSTDTQYF. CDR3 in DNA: TGTGCCAGCAGCCCCGGGGTGGGTAGCGGTAGCACAGATACGCAGTATTTT.

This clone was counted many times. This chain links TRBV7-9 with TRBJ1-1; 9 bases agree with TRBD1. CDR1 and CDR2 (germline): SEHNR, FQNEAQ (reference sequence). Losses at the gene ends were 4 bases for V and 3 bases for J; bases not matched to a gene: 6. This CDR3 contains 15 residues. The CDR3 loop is CASSSTTGGHTEAFF. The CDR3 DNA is TGTGCCAGCAGCTCCACCACAGGGGGCCACACTGAAGCTTTCTTT.

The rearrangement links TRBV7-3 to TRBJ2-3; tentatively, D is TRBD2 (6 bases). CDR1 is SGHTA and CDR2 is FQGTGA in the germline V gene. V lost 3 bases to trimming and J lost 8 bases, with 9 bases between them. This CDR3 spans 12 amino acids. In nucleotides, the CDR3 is TGTGCCAGCAGCTTTGGCGGGGCTACGCAGTATTTT. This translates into CASSFGGATQYF.

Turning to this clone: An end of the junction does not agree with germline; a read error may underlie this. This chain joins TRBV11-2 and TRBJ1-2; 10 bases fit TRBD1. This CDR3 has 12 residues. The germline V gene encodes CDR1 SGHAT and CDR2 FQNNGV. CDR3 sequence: CASSLDPGQGNF. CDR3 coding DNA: TGTGCCAGCAGCCTCGATCCGGGACAGGGGAACTTC.

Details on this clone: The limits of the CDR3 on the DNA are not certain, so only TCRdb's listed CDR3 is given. This CDR3 reads CASSLWVGVGAFF. The chain couples TRBV5-1 to TRBJ2-1; the DNA was not used to check the table's D call, TRBD2. The CDR3 comprises 13 residues, both ends counted. Germline CDR1 and CDR2: SGHRS and YFSETQ.

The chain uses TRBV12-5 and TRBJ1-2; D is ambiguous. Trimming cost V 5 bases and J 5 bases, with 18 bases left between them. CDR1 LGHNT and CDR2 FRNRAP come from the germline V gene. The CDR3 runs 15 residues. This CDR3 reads CASGPRPRSGYGYTF. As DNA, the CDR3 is TGTGCTAGTGGTCCGCGCCCCCGGAGTGGTTATGGCTACACCTTC. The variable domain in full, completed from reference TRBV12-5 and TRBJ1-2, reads DARVTQTPRHKVTEMGQEVTMRCQPILGHNTVFWYRQTMMQGLELLAYFRNRAPLDDSGMPKDRFSAEMPDATLATLKIQPSEPRDSAVYFCASGPRPRSGYGYTFGSGTRLTVV.

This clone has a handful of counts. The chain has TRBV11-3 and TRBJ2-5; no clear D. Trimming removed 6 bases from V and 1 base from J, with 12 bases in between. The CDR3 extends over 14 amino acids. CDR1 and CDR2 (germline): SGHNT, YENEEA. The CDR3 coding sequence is TGTGCCAGCAGTCCTTATTCCCCCCAAGAGACCCAGTACTTC. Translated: CASSPYSPQETQYF.

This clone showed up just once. The CDR3, as DNA: TGTGCCAGCAGCTTGGCCGACAGCGTTAACTATGGCTACACCTTC. It translates to CASSLADSVNYGYTF. The V call is TRBV5-5, the J call TRBJ1-2; tentatively, D is TRBD1 (5 bases). The length of the CDR3 is 15 residues. Deletions cut 0 bases from V and 1 base from J, with 10 bases between. Germline CDR1 is SGHKS and CDR2 is YYEKEE (reference sequence).

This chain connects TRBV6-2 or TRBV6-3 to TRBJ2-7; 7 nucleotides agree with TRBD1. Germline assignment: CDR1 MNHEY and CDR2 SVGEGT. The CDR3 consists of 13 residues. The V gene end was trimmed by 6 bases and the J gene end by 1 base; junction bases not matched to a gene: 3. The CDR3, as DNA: TGTGCCAGCAGCGGGGACAGATCCTACGAGCAGTACGTC. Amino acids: CASSGDRSYEQYV.

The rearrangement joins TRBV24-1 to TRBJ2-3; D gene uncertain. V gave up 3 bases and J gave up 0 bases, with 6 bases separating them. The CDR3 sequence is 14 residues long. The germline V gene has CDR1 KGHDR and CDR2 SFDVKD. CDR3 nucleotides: TGTGCCACCAGTGATGAGACTAGCACAGATACGCAGTATTTT. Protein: CATSDETSTDTQYF.

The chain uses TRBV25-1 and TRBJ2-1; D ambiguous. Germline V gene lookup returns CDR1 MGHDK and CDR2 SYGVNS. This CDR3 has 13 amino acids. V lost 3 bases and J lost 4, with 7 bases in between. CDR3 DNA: TGTGCCAGCAGTGAGCAACGGTACAATGAGCAGTTCTTC. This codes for CASSEQRYNEQFF.

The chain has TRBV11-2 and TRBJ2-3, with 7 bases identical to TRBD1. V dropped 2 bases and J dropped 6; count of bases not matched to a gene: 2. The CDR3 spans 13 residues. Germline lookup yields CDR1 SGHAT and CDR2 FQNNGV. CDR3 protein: CASSLSRGDTQYF. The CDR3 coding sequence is TGTGCCAGCAGCTTATCCAGGGGGGATACGCAGTATTTT.

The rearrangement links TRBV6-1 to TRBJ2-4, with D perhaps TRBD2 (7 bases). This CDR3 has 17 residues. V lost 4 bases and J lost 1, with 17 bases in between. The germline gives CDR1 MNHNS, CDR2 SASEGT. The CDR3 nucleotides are TGTGCCAGCAGTGCCCCTCTGGGAGGGGGGGCCAAAAACATTCAGTACTTC. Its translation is CASSAPLGGGAKNIQYF.

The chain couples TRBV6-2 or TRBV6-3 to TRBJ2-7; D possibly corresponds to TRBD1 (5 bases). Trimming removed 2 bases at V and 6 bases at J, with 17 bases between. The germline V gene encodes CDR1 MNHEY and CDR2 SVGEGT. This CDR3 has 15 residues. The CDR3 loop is CASSYGQGGQSEQYV. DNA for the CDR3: TGTGCCAGCAGTTACGGGCAGGGCGGTCAATCCGAGCAGTACGTC.

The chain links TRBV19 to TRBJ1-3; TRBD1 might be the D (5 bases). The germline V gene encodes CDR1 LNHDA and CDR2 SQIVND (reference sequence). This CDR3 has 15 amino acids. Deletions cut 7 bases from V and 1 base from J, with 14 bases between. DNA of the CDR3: TGTGCCAGTACCTCGGTAGACAGTTCTGGAAACACCATATATTTT. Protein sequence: CASTSVDSSGNTIYF.

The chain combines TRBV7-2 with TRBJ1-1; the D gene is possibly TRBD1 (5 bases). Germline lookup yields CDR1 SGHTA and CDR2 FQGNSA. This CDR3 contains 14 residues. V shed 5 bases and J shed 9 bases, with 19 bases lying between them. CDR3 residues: CASSGTGSSNKAFF. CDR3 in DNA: TGTGCCAGCAGCGGCACAGGAAGTTCCAACAAAGCTTTCTTT. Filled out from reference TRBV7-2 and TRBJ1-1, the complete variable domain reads GAGVSQSPSNKVTEKGKDVELRCDPISGHTALYWYRQSLGQGLEFLIYFQGNSAPDKSGLPSDRFSAERTGGSVSTLTIQRTQQEDSAVYLCASSGTGSSNKAFFGQGTRLTVV.

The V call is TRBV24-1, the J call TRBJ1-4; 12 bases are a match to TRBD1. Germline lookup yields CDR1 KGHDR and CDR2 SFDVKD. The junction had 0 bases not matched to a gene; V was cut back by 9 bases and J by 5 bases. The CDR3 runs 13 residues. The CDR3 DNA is TGTGCCACCGGGACAGGGGGCAATGAAAAACTGTTTTTT. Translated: CATGTGGNEKLFF.